The text below deals with one T cell receptor beta chain. What it recognizes is unknown. Sequencing was performed with immunoSEQ multiplex PCR; in TCRdb, only in-frame clones are kept and a portion is missing. Altogether 20,000 to 30,000 clones are present, around 80% being singletons, with the ten largest covering more than 6.5%. This sample is drawn from a study of OX40 agonist ivuxolimab in advanced cancers. The overall study: Patients received ivuxolimab, an intravenous treatment, every 2 weeks at 0.01 to 10 mg/kg. Two cutaneous melanoma patients and one hepatocellular carcinoma patient, three in all, had partial responses. Study conclusions and caveats: People who partly responded at 0.1-3.0 mg/kg had some of the least clonal expansion seen.

The CDR3 is 16 residues long. The ends lost 2 bases at V and 7 bases at J; junction bases unmatched: 6. Germline V gene lookup returns CDR1 SNHLY and CDR2 FYNNEI. The rearrangement joins TRBV2 to TRBJ1-5; TRBD1 aligns across 12 bases. The clonotype originates from an adult with an advanced solid tumor such as melanoma, head and neck, liver or kidney cancer. The input for sequencing was CD4+ or CD8+ T cells sorted from blood, taken in a trial of the OX40 agonist ivuxolimab. CDR3 in amino acids: CASSEKGQGAWQPQHF. For the CDR3, the DNA is TGTGCCAGCAGTGAAAAGGGACAGGGGGCATGGCAGCCCCAGCATTTT.